The subject of this entry is one T cell receptor beta chain. Its cognate antigen is unknown. This entry belongs to a study of shared clonotypes between healthy human individuals. On the study more broadly: Aged 18 to 49, the donors were two women and a few men. Notes on the study in general: Non-shared clonotypes had lower generation probabilities than clonotypes shared by all four sorted-subset donors.

Data came from immunoSEQ multiplex PCR; TCRdb stores just in-frame clones and leaves some out. The sample records 2 million to 2.5 million clones, roughly 93% being singletons. Germline V CDR1 and CDR2: SGDLS, YYNGEE. The ends were cut back, 3 bases at V and 4 bases at J, with 19 bases in the middle. The CDR3 spans 17 residues. This TCR came from a man aged 18 to 30 in good health. Some clones in this sample may be carry-over from other donors' samples. Sequencing was done on a sample of naive CD4+ T cells from PBMCs. Subset of the sample: CD45RA+ positively selected. The V gene is TRBV9, the J gene TRBJ2-2, with D maybe TRBD2 (6 bases). The CDR3 coding sequence is TGTGCCAGCAGCGATAGTCGAGGGAGGTTGCGCACCGGGGAGCTGTTTTTT. Encoded protein: CASSDSRGRLRTGELFF.